This entry features one T cell receptor (beta chain) sequence. What antigen it recognizes has not been identified. Base qualities are not recorded, but no much larger clone differs from it by a single base. The data were obtained in a study of blood T cell repertoires in COVID-19 (dated by TCRdb to 2020 to 2022). Regarding the complete study: Samples from collaborators originated in the United States, Italy and Spain and spanned both the acute and convalescent phases of COVID-19. The prospective study material was composed of cDNA or gDNA derived from T cells, B-cell-depleted T cells, or PBMCs. Subjects who had been exposed to COVID-19, were actively infected with it, or had recovered from it provided the deeply sampled blood TCRbeta repertoires that made up the dataset. The repertoires were released in a freely available public database intended as a resource for research on the immune response to SARS-CoV-2. Samples were obtained from the ongoing ImmuneRACE study (first 160 participants) and from over 1,000 subjects provided by 6 global collaborators. A de-identified subject ID, COVID-19 status, age in years and sex were almost always included in the sample metadata. Where available, HLA class I and class II types were obtained from metadata supplied by the sample provider rather than from assay-based typing. Overall study outcomes, separate from this receptor: The amount of clinical and demographic metadata varied by source and participant and was provided uncurated.

The CDR3 runs 15 amino acids, cysteine and phenylalanine included. CDR3 DNA only is kept here, 45 bases in frame from base 1. CDR1 and CDR2 are drawn from the germline V gene (reference sequence): SGHNT, YYREEE. Trimming leaves V shorter by 2 bases and J shorter by 3 bases, with the junction holding 3 bases beyond the gene matches. TCRbeta CDR3 regions were amplified from genomic DNA by means of the immunoSEQ Assay, a bias-controlled multiplex PCR. Per the source publication's procedure: The number of nucleated cells in each sample was estimated from the amplification of reference gene primers within the assay. To quantify the absolute abundance of each unique TCRbeta CDR3 rearrangement, sequence reads were collapsed and filtered. For each sample, productive Simpson clonality was calculated as the square root of Simpson's diversity index over productive rearrangements. TCRdb retrieved this table from immuneACCESS and kept in-frame rearrangements only. Not all clones are present; in checked studies, unresolved V genes account for under half, and no reason is known for the remainder. D and trimming come from the DNA, and the V and J calls and clone size come from that table. The sample table holds around 300,000 clones, of which approximately 90% were seen once. The leading ten clones occupy more than 0.95% of the sample.

Participants in the prospective study were enrolled through a virtual design, were aged 18 to 89 years, and lived in about two dozen United States geographic areas. In the prospective study, participants were assigned to cohorts based on the clinical history participants reported in a screening survey and a study questionnaire. For ImmuneRACE Cohort 3, a participant was defined as recovered based on two consecutive negative NP/OP PCR tests, clearance by a healthcare professional, or resolution of symptoms. In the prospective study, mobile phlebotomists collected whole blood, serum and a nasopharyngeal or oropharyngeal swab from each participant. Additional blood draws and questionnaires over an approximately two-month period could optionally be provided by prospective study participants. Blood samples from the prospective study were shipped frozen or at room temperature prior to DNA extraction.

The chain employs TRBV5-4 and TRBJ2-2; the central 8 bases match TRBD1. The receptor was derived from a woman under 40 who had recovered from COVID-19. Sequencing was carried out using PBMCs or T cells enriched from blood (not recorded which). The sequenced DNA is TGTGCCAGCAGCTTAGGGACAGGATACACCGGGGAGCTGTTTTTT. It codes for CASSLGTGYTGELFF.